This T cell receptor beta chain was profiled in a study of spatial heterogeneity in lung cancer. This clonotype turned up a few times. TCRdb processed the 5' RACE reads anew with MiXCR; each CDR3 protein has one entry. This sample has about 110,000 distinct CDR3 sequences, with 10% to 11% found just once. Trimming took 3 bases from V and 8 from J; bases not matched to a gene: 10. CDR1 and CDR2 from the germline V gene are SQVTM and ANQGSEA. The CDR3 is made up of 14 amino acids. Time point of the sample: blood at routine non-recurrence follow-up after resection. No cell sorting; template was whole RNA from tumor, lung tissue or PBMC.

This material consisted of PBMCs, taken at follow-up. This rearrangement joins TRBV29-1 to TRBJ2-1, with 7 bases identical to TRBD2. The receptor's source is a female donor with early-stage non-small cell lung cancer. CDR3 sequence reads: CSVEMGGRTDEQFF. In nucleotides, the CDR3 is TGCAGCGTTGAGATGGGCGGGAGAACAGATGAGCAGTTCTTC.